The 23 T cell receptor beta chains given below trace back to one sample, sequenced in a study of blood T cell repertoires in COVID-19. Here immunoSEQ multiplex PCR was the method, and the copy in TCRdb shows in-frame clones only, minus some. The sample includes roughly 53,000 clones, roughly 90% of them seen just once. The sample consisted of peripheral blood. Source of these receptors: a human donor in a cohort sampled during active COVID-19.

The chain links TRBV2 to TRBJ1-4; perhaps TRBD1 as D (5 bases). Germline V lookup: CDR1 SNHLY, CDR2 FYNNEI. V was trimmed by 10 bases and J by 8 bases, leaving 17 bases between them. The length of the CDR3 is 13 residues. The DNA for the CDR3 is TGTGCCACAAGGGGCTCTGTTGGGGAAAAACTGTTTTTT. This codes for CATRGSVGEKLFF. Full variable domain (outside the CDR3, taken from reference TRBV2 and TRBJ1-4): EPEVTQTPSHQVTQMGQEVILRCVPISNHLYFYWYRQILGQKVEFLVSFYNNEISEKSEIFDDQFSVERPDGSNFTLKIRSTKLEDSAMYFCATRGSVGEKLFFGSGTQLSVL.

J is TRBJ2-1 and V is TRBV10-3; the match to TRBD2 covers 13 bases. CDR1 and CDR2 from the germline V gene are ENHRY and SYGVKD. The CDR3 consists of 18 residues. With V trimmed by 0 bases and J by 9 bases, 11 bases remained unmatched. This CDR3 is CAISESVGLAGVISEQFF. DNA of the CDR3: TGTGCCATCAGTGAGTCAGTAGGACTAGCGGGGGTTATTTCTGAGCAGTTCTTC.

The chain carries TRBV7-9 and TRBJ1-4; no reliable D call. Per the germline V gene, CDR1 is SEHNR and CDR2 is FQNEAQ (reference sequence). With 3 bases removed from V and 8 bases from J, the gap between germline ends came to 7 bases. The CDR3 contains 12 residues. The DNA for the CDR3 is TGTGCCAGCAGCTTTGGGAGCGAAAAACTGTTTTTT. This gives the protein CASSFGSEKLFF.

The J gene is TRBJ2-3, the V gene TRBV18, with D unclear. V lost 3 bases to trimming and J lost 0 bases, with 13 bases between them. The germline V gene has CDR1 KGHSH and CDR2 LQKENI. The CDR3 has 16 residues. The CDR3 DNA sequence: TGTGCCAGCTCACCCGGTGGCGGAACTAGCACAGATACGCAGTATTTT. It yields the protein CASSPGGGTSTDTQYF.

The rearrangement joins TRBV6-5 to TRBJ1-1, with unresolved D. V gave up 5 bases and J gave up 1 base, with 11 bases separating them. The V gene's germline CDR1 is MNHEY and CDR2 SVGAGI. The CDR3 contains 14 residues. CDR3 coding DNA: TGTGCCAGCAGTCATGACTCGGGGAACACTGAAGCTTTCTTT. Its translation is CASSHDSGNTEAFF.

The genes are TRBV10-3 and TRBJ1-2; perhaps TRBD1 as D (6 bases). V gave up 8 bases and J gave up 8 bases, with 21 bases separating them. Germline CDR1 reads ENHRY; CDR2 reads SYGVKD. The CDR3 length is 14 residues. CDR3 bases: TGTGCCATCGGTAGACAGGTTTCATCAGAGGGCTACACCTTC. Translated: CAIGRQVSSEGYTF.

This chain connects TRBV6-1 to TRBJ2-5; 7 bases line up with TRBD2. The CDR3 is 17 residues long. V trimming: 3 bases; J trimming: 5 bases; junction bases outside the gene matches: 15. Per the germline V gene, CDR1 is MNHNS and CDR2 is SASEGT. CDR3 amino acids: CASSDLLGEGSPETQYF. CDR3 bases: TGTGCCAGCAGTGACCTCTTAGGGGAGGGGTCCCCTGAGACCCAGTACTTC.

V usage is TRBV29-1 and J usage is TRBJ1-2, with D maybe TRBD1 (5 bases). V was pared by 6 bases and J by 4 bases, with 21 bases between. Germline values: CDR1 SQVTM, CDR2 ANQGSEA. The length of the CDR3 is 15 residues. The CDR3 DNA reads TGCAGCGTGAGCTCCAGACAGACGTTGTCCTATGGCTACACCTTC. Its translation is CSVSSRQTLSYGYTF.

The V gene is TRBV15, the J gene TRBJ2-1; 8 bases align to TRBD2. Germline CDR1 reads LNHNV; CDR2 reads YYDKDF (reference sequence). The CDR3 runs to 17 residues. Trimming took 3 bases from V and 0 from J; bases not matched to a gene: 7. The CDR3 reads CATSSRTSLSSYNEQFF. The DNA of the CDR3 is TGTGCCACCAGCAGCCGGACTAGCTTAAGCTCCTACAATGAGCAGTTCTTC.

CDR3 residues: CASSTYRDEAFF. The CDR3 DNA is TGTGCCAGTAGTACCTACAGGGATGAAGCTTTCTTT. The V call is TRBV19, the J call TRBJ1-1; weak D call: TRBD1 (6 bases). Germline lookup yields CDR1 LNHDA and CDR2 SQIVND (reference sequence). V was trimmed by 4 bases and J by 7 bases, leaving 10 bases between them. The CDR3 spans 12 residues.

CDR3 nucleotides: TGCGCCAGCAGCGGACAGGACAGGTCAAACACTGAAGCTTTCTTT. Translated: CASSGQDRSNTEAFF. The chain is built from TRBV5-1 and TRBJ1-1; 7 bases fit TRBD1. The germline CDR1 and CDR2 sequences are SGHRS and YFSETQ. With 4 bases clipped from V and 2 bases from J, the junction kept 8 bases outside the gene matches. The CDR3 consists of 15 residues.

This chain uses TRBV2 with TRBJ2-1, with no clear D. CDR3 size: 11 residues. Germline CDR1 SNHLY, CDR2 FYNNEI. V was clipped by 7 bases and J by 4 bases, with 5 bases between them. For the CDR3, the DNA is TGTGCCAGCACCGGGTACAATGAGCAGTTCTTC. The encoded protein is CASTGYNEQFF. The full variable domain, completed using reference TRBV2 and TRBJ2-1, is EPEVTQTPSHQVTQMGQEVILRCVPISNHLYFYWYRQILGQKVEFLVSFYNNEISEKSEIFDDQFSVERPDGSNFTLKIRSTKLEDSAMYFCASTGYNEQFFGPGTRLTVL.

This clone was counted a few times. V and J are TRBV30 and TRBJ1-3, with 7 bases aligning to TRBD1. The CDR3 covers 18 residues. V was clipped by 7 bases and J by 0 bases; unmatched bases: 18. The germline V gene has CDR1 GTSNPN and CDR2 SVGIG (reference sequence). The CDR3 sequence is CASRPGTAFIHSGNTIYF. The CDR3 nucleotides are TGTGCCTCGAGACCTGGGACAGCCTTCATTCACTCTGGAAACACCATATATTTT.

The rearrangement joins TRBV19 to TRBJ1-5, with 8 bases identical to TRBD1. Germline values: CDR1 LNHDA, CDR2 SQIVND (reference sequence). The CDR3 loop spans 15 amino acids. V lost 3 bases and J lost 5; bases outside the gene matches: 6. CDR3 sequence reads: CASSISQGADQPQHF. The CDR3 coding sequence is TGTGCCAGTAGTATCTCGCAGGGGGCTGATCAGCCCCAGCATTTT.

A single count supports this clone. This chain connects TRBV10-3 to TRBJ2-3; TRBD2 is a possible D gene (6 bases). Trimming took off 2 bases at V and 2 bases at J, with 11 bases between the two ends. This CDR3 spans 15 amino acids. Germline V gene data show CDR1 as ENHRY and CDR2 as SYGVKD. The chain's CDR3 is CAISEAAGNTDTQYF. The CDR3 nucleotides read TGTGCCATCAGTGAGGCGGCGGGGAACACAGATACGCAGTATTTT.

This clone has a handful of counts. CDR3 nucleotide sequence: TGTGCCAGCAGCTTAGAACAGGGGTACGAGCAGTACGTC. Its translation: CASSLEQGYEQYV. V is TRBV11-1 and J is TRBJ2-7; TRBD1 agrees at 7 bases. V gave up 1 base and J gave up 4 bases; unmatched junction bases: 1. Per the germline V gene, CDR1 is SGHAT and CDR2 is FQDESV (reference sequence). This CDR3 spans 13 amino acids.

This chain's CDR3 is CAIRDNSNQPQHF. CDR3 in DNA: TGTGCCATCAGGGACAATAGCAATCAGCCCCAGCATTTT. V is TRBV10-3 and J is TRBJ1-5; weak D call: TRBD1 (5 bases). This CDR3 contains 13 residues. Trimming removed 6 bases from V and 0 bases from J, with 6 bases in between. In germline, CDR1 is ENHRY, CDR2 SYGVKD.

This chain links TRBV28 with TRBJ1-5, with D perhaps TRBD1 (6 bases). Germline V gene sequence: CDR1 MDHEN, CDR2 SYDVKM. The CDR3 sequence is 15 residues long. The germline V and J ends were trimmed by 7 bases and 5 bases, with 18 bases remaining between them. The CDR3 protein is CASTRPGHTDQPQHF. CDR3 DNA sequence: TGTGCCAGCACTCGCCCGGGACATACTGATCAGCCCCAGCATTTT.

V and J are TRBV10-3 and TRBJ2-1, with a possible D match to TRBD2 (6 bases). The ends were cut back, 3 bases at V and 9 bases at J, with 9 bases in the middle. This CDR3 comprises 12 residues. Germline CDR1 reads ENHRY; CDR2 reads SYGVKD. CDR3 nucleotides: TGTGCCATCAGTGAACTCGGGGGTGAGCAGTTCTTC. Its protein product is CAISELGGEQFF.

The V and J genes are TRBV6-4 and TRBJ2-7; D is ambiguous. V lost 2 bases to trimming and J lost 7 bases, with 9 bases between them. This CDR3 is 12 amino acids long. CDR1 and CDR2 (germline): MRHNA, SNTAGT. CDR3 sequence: CASSDGGGEQYF. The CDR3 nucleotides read TGTGCCAGCAGTGACGGCGGCGGAGAGCAGTACTTC.

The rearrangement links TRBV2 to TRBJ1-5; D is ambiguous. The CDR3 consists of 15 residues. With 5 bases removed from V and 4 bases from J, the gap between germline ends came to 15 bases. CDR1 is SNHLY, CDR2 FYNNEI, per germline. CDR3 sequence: CASSLSSVENQPQHF. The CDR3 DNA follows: TGTGCCAGCAGTCTTTCCTCCGTGGAGAATCAGCCCCAGCATTTT.

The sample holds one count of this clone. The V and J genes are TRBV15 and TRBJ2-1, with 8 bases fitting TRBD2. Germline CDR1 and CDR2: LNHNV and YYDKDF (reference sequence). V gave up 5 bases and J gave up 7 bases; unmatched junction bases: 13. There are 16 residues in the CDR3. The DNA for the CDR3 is TGTGCCACCAGCCGAGGGGCAGCGGGAGTAATGAATGAGCAGTTCTTC. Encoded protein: CATSRGAAGVMNEQFF.

As DNA, the CDR3 is TGTGCCAGCAGCCTCGGACAGGGGGTTTCCCTGTATGGCTACACCTTC. Amino acid sequence: CASSLGQGVSLYGYTF. The V call is TRBV5-4, the J call TRBJ1-2, with 10 bases matching TRBD1. V trimming: 4 bases; J trimming: 5 bases; junction bases outside the gene matches: 11. This CDR3 has 16 amino acids. The germline gives CDR1 SGHNT, CDR2 YYREEE (reference sequence).